This entry is about one T cell receptor (beta chain). The antigen is unknown. Data came from immunoSEQ multiplex PCR; TCRdb stores just in-frame clones and leaves some out. Of roughly 51,000 clones listed, about 75% are singletons. This sample was included in a study of PD-1 blockade in classical Hodgkin lymphoma. Regarding time point: cycle 4 day 1 (C4D1), after less than 7 weeks of nivolumab. Brentuximab vedotin exposure varied, and every patient relapsed after autologous stem cell transplantation. Study results and limitations: After ASCT, patients who started nivolumab under 1 year later were excluded. Compared with healthy donors, newly diagnosed patients reportedly showed lower baseline TCR diversity. Patients who responded completely had about the same baseline diversity as newly diagnosed patients.

Germline V lookup: CDR1 MDHEN, CDR2 SYDVKM. V shed 2 bases and J shed 0 bases, with 11 bases lying between them. CDR3 length: 16 amino acids. The specimen was peripheral blood mononuclear cells (PBMCs), collected before the fourth cycle of nivolumab. This receptor was identified in a human donor with classical Hodgkin lymphoma. V usage is TRBV28 and J usage is TRBJ1-3; a weak D match, TRBD1 (6 bases). The CDR3 bases are TGTGCCAGCAGTTTAACAGGGTCGTACTCTGGAAACACCATATATTTT. Its translation: CASSLTGSYSGNTIYF. Supplemented by reference TRBV28 and TRBJ1-3, the full variable domain reads DVKVTQSSRYLVKRTGEKVFLECVQDMDHENMFWYRQDPGLGLRLIYFSYDVKMKEKGDIPEGYSVSREKKERFSLILESASTNQTSMYLCASSLTGSYSGNTIYFGEGSWLTVV.